This T cell receptor beta chain comes out of a study of radiation and T cells in renal cell carcinoma. Trimming removed 4 bases from V and 9 bases from J; junction bases left unmatched: 12. The V gene's germline CDR1 is SGHRS and CDR2 YFSETQ. There are 15 residues in the CDR3. Libraries were prepared by immunoSEQ multiplex PCR; TCRdb keeps only in-frame clonotypes and omits some of them. This table has over 90,000 clones, roughly 88% appearing once. Time point indicated: blood 4 weeks post-SBRT, at nephrectomy. Treatment defined: 15 Gy SBRT to primary tumor, nephrectomy 4 weeks later. This clonotype was sampled from a man between 60 and 75 years old with renal cell carcinoma. This sequence joins TRBV5-1 and TRBJ2-2, with 7 nucleotides matching TRBD1. The sequenced sample was blood, obtained from a patient whose treatment included radiotherapy and nephrectomy. The CDR3 coding sequence is TGCGCCAGCAGCCCCGACAGGGTTGGGTTGCGGGAGCTGTTTTTT. Protein sequence: CASSPDRVGLRELFF.